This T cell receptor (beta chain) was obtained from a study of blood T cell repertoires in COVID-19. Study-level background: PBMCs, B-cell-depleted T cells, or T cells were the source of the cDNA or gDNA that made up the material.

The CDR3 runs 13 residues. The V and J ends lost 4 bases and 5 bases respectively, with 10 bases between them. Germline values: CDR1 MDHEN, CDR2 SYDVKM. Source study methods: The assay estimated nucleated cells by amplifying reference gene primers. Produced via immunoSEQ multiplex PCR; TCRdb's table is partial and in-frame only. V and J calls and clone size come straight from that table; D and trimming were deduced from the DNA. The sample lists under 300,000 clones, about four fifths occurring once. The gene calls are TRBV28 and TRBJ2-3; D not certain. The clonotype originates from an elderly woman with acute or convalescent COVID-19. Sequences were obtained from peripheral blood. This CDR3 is CASSSSQLDTQYF. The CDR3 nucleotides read TGTGCCAGCAGTTCCTCTCAGTTAGATACGCAGTATTTT.